The present T cell receptor beta chain was sequenced within a study of blood T cell repertoires in COVID-19. Study information: The United States, Italy and Spain provided the acute and convalescent COVID-19 samples. Sample material is recorded as cDNA or gDNA derived from T cells, B-cell-depleted T cells, or PBMCs.

The ends were cut back, 1 base at V and 7 bases at J, with 11 bases in the middle. This CDR3 has 14 amino acids. Germline assignment: CDR1 SEHNR and CDR2 FQNEAQ (reference sequence). Original processing methods: Estimation of nucleated cell counts was performed using reference gene primer amplification. Generated by immunoSEQ multiplex PCR, the TCRdb table keeps only in-frame clones and is missing some. D and trimming were read from the DNA, whereas the V and J calls and clone size are those reported in that table. The table has 110,000 or so clones, over 70% seen once; the top ten hold 1.5% to 1.8%.

The sequencing input was peripheral blood. The sequence derives from a man in his forties or fifties with acute or convalescent COVID-19. The rearrangement uses TRBV7-9 and TRBJ1-5; D is ambiguous. The CDR3 DNA is TGTGCCAGCAGCTTAGGGTCAGGCGAACAGCCCCAGCATTTT. It translates to CASSLGSGEQPQHF.